This is a list of T cell receptor beta chains from one sample in a study of T-cell memory formation after mild COVID-19. One entry per CDR3 protein, called by TCRdb with MiXCR from the 5' RACE reads. The sample holds around 200,000 distinct CDR3 sequences, around a sixth seen once. The source material was PBMCs or a T cell subset sorted from them (not recorded which). All receptors come from a man between 18 and 29 years old who had mild COVID-19 (a few samples of this study predate the infection). Cell type and time point are not known. Both conserved end residues are part of each CDR3.

>TRBV7-9|TRBJ1-5
CASSLGQGGQPQHF
>TRBV20-1|TRBJ1-5
CSARPTGHQPQHF
>TRBV5-1|TRBJ1-1
CASSLSGQGSLGTEAFF
>TRBV2|TRBJ2-3
CASSAETGTDMQYF
>TRBV2|TRBJ2-5
CADRREETQYF
>TRBV5-1|TRBJ2-1
CASSLALAGGPGEQFF
>TRBV11-2|TRBJ2-3
CASSLTIDTQYF
>TRBV7-2|TRBJ2-3
CASSPRLAGQDTQYF
>TRBV5-1|TRBJ2-1
CASSPEAGASYNEQFF
>TRBV5-1|TRBJ1-1
CASSLDGLNTEAFF
>TRBV5-1|TRBJ1-1
CASSTSGPKTEAFF
>TRBV7-3|TRBJ1-1
CASSDGPNTEAFF
>TRBV18|TRBJ1-1
CASSPQRGNTEAFF
>TRBV5-1|TRBJ2-5
CASSLATGTGVQETQYF
>TRBV20-1|TRBJ2-3
CSARDWVLATDTQYF
>TRBV5-1|TRBJ2-1
CASSLEASGGEQFF
>TRBV4-2|TRBJ2-2
CASSHSAGPGTGELFF
>TRBV6-2/TRBV6-3|TRBJ2-5
CASSSTSQGSAQETQYF
>TRBV10-2|TRBJ2-5
CASSEGVETQYF
>TRBV20-1|TRBJ2-1
CSAPTGWVIPYNEQFF
>TRBV20-1|TRBJ2-3
CSASPSGGGTDTQYF
>TRBV12-3/TRBV12-4|TRBJ2-5
CASSLRDRQETQYF
>TRBV7-9|TRBJ2-1
CASIPRRGSSYNEQFF
>TRBV12-3/TRBV12-4|TRBJ2-4
CASTHGNIQYF
>TRBV6-5|TRBJ2-1
CASSQNTANNEQFF
>TRBV6-6|TRBJ2-3
CAVAADTQYF
>TRBV6-5|TRBJ2-7
CASSPRQVSSYEQYF
>TRBV4-3|TRBJ2-1
CASSPGLELLPQFF
>TRBV7-2|TRBJ2-3
CASSFDAMRTQYF